A single T cell receptor beta chain is shown here with its context. The target antigen is unknown. Germline V CDR1 and CDR2: SGHAT, FQNNGV. CDR3 length: 14 amino acids. Trimming removed 5 bases at V and 0 bases at J, with 11 bases between. The sample belongs to a study of cytomegalovirus exposure and HLA in healthy donors. Study results and limitations: Productive rates of about 87% or about 30% were seen for most TCR beta V segments in an earlier analysis. Reportedly, fewer N-insertions than the approximately 700-donor mean appeared in an Asian-associated ancestry cluster in a later analysis.

With 60 Vbeta and 13 Jbeta primers, the PCR was carried out. TCRdb's copy holds only in-frame clones and misses some; the assay was immunoSEQ multiplex PCR. This sample has over 150,000 clones, with more than 75% found just once. The chain couples TRBV11-2 to TRBJ2-7; TRBD2 is a possible D gene (6 bases). Sequencing was done on a sample of PBMCs. This TCR derives from a woman aged 50 to 60 in good health and CMV-seropositive. CDR3: CASSLGAGSYEQYF. For the CDR3, the DNA is TGTGCCAGCAGCCTTGGAGCGGGCTCCTACGAGCAGTACTTC. The full variable domain, with the rest looked up from reference TRBV11-2 and TRBJ2-7, is EAGVAQSPRYKIIEKRQSVAFWCNPISGHATLYWYQQILGQGPKLLIQFQNNGVVDDSQLPKDRFSAERLKGVDSTLKIQPAKLEDSAVYLCASSLGAGSYEQYFGPGTRLTVT.